The rows below give T cell receptor beta chains drawn from one sample of a study of STAT5B mutations in CD4+ large granular lymphocyte leukemia. The protocol was immunoSEQ multiplex PCR, while the TCRdb copy is restricted to in-frame clones and leaves out a portion. The sample contains tens of thousands of clones, around 78% of which appear only once. The sample was CD4+ T cells from blood buffy coats. These receptors all stem from a human donor in good health. The CDR3 runs from the conserved cysteine through the conserved F or W. The D gene is left open where the match is weak. Size tells how often a clone was seen (once, few, many) or the class of an expanded clone, and some rows leave it out.

>TRBJ2-1|-|TRBV7-9|few
CASSSQTRGTYNEQFF
TGTGCCAGCAGCTCCCAGACTAGAGGAACCTACAATGAGCAGTTCTTC
>TRBJ1-1|TRBD1|TRBV28|-
CASRVPDRGLAEAFF
TGTGCCAGCAGAGTCCCGGACAGGGGGCTGGCTGAAGCTTTCTTT
>TRBJ2-5|-|TRBV19|-
CASIAYQETQYF
TGTGCCAGTATTGCTTACCAAGAGACCCAGTACTTC
>TRBJ2-7|-|TRBV7-2|-
CASSLILLERDEQYF
TGTGCCAGCAGCCTCATACTTCTCGAACGGGACGAGCAGTACTTC
>TRBJ1-6|TRBD1|TRBV5-6|-
CATTDRGLSPLHF
TGTGCCACCACGGACAGGGGCTTGTCACCCCTCCACTTT
>TRBJ1-5|-|TRBV7-2|-
CASSLVPGLRNQPQHF
TGTGCCAGCAGCTTAGTACCCGGGCTACGCAATCAGCCCCAGCATTTT
>TRBJ1-2|TRBD1|TRBV11-2|-
CASSLDRDTYGYTF
TGTGCCAGCAGCCTCGACAGGGACACCTATGGCTACACCTTC
>TRBJ2-3|-|TRBV7-8|once
CASSLAHGGSTDTQYF
TGTGCCAGCAGCTTAGCGCACGGGGGTAGCACAGATACGCAGTATTTT
>TRBJ2-1|-|TRBV5-1|-
CASSDHRFLVNEQFF
TGCGCCAGCAGCGATCACAGGTTTCTGGTCAATGAGCAGTTCTTC
>TRBJ1-2|TRBD1|TRBV2|-
CASRKTGGLDYGYTF
TGTGCCAGCAGAAAGACAGGGGGTCTGGACTATGGCTACACCTTC
>TRBJ2-2|TRBD2|TRBV25-1|-
CASSDPTSGGAGELFF
TGTGCCAGCAGTGACCCTACTAGCGGGGGGGCCGGGGAGCTGTTTTTT
>TRBJ2-7|-|TRBV27|once
CASSLFGQGSTSEQYF
TGTGCCAGCAGTTTATTCGGGCAGGGAAGCACCTCCGAGCAGTACTTC
>TRBJ2-3|-|TRBV15|-
CATSGILDTDTQYF
TGTGCCACCAGCGGAATACTAGACACAGATACGCAGTATTTT
>TRBJ2-4|TRBD2|TRBV19|-
CASSIAGGINIQYF
TGTGCCAGTAGTATAGCGGGAGGGATAAACATTCAGTACTTC
>TRBJ1-2|-|TRBV5-8|-
CASSVDKGGYTF
TGTGCCAGCAGCGTGGACAAGGGAGGCTACACCTTC
>TRBJ2-4|TRBD1|TRBV5-6|-
CASSWKGQAVRDIQYF
TGTGCCAGCAGCTGGAAGGGACAGGCCGTTAGGGACATTCAGTACTTC
>TRBJ2-5|-|TRBV28|once
CASKGIYKDQETQYF
TGTGCCAGCAAAGGGATATACAAAGACCAAGAGACCCAGTACTTC
>TRBJ2-3|-|TRBV7-2|-
CASSFGGRGDTQYF
TGTGCCAGCAGCTTTGGGGGGCGCGGAGATACGCAGTATTTT
>TRBJ2-5|-|TRBV5-1|-
CASRSQETQYF
TGCGCCAGCAGAAGCCAAGAGACCCAGTACTTC
>TRBJ2-7|TRBD2|TRBV4-2|-
CASSLERGGSYEQYF
TGTGCCAGCAGCCTTGAGCGGGGGGGGTCCTACGAGCAGTACTTC
>TRBJ2-2|TRBD1|TRBV5-4|-
CASGAGTGSTGELFF
TGTGCCAGCGGTGCCGGGACAGGGAGCACCGGGGAGCTGTTTTTT
>TRBJ2-7|-|TRBV6-4|-
CASSAGSYEQYF
TGTGCCAGCAGTGCAGGTTCCTACGAGCAGTACTTC
>TRBJ2-3|TRBD1|TRBV5-1|-
CASRTTGVGTDTQYF
TGCGCCAGCAGGACGACAGGGGTAGGAACAGATACGCAGTATTTT
>TRBJ1-2|-|TRBV7-2|-
CASSGRQFYGYTF
TGTGCCAGCAGCGGCCGACAGTTCTATGGCTACACCTTC
>TRBJ2-2|-|TRBV9|-
CASSVRRGPGELFF
TGTGCCAGCAGCGTACGTCGGGGGCCCGGGGAGCTGTTTTTT
>TRBJ2-5|-|TRBV6-5|-
CASGRGKETQYF
TGTGCCAGCGGACGGGGAAAAGAGACCCAGTACTTC
>TRBJ1-6|-|TRBV30|-
CAWTGQHNSPLHF
TGTGCCTGGACCGGACAGCATAATTCACCCCTCCACTTT
>TRBJ1-6|-|TRBV2|-
CASRQQGLRGPPLHF
TGTGCCAGCAGACAACAGGGTCTGAGAGGTCCGCCCCTCCACTTT
>TRBJ1-1|TRBD1|TRBV11-2|-
CASSLRSGGRNTEAFF
TGTGCCAGCAGCTTAAGGTCAGGGGGCAGAAACACTGAAGCTTTCTTT
>TRBJ2-2|-|TRBV2|-
CASSEVRGNTGELFF
TGTGCCAGCAGTGAAGTAAGAGGGAACACCGGGGAGCTGTTTTTT
>TRBJ2-1|-|TRBV2|-
CASSFHNEQFF
TGTGCCAGCAGCTTTCACAATGAGCAGTTCTTC
>TRBJ1-5|-|TRBV7-2|once
CASSLLGDPSNQPQHF
TGTGCCAGCAGCCTCCTTGGGGACCCAAGCAATCAGCCCCAGCATTTT
>TRBJ2-7|TRBD1|TRBV11-1|-
CASSWTLGQAYEQYF
TGTGCCAGCAGCTGGACGTTAGGACAGGCCTACGAGCAGTACTTC
>TRBJ2-7|TRBD1|TRBV2|-
CASSEEWDSGTQYF
TGTGCCAGCAGTGAGGAGTGGGACAGTGGAACCCAGTACTTC
>TRBJ1-2|-|TRBV6-1|-
CASSEARRDGYGYTF
TGTGCCAGCAGTGAAGCGCGGCGGGACGGCTATGGCTACACCTTC
>TRBJ1-5|TRBD1|TRBV19|-
CASTPGGERNQPQHF
TGTGCCAGTACCCCAGGGGGCGAGCGCAATCAGCCCCAGCATTTT